These 23 T cell receptor beta chains were sequenced from one sample in a study of T cell responses to AZD1222 COVID-19 vaccine. The table came from immunoSEQ multiplex PCR; TCRdb's copy has only in-frame clones and leaves some out. There are 100,000 to 150,000 clones in the sample; about 91% occur only once, and 1.5% to 2% lies in the top ten. Sequenced here: peripheral blood, sampled 28 days after the second AZD1222 dose. Source of these receptors: an adult who received the AZD1222 COVID-19 vaccine.

The J gene is TRBJ1-2, the V gene TRBV3-1 (or the pseudogene TRBV3-2); D ambiguous. The germline V and J ends were trimmed by 3 bases and 1 base, with 9 bases remaining between them. Per the germline V gene, CDR1 is LGHDT and CDR2 is YNNKEL (reference sequence). The CDR3 is 14 residues long. The CDR3 reads CASSQSAINYGYTF. Written as DNA, the CDR3 is TGTGCCAGCAGCCAGTCCGCAATTAACTATGGCTACACCTTC.

The chain is built from TRBV15 and TRBJ1-4; D ambiguous. Trimming pared 0 bases from V and 8 bases from J, leaving 13 bases between. The CDR3 loop spans 15 amino acids. CDR1 is LNHNV and CDR2 is YYDKDF in the germline V gene (reference sequence). The CDR3 coding sequence is TGTGCCACCAGCAGAGATCGGGGAGTTGGCGAAAAACTGTTTTTT. Translation gives CATSRDRGVGEKLFF. Full variable domain (rest looked up from reference TRBV15 and TRBJ1-4): DAMVIQNPRYQVTQFGKPVTLSCSQTLNHNVMYWYQQKSSQAPKLLFHYYDKDFNNEADTPDNFQSRRPNTSFCFLDIRSPGLGDTAMYLCATSRDRGVGEKLFFGSGTQLSVL.

V and J are TRBV7-8 and TRBJ1-2; TRBD1 agrees at 10 bases. CDR3 size: 15 residues. V was clipped by 4 bases and J by 4 bases; unmatched bases: 6. Germline assignment: CDR1 SGHVS and CDR2 FQNEAQ. The CDR3 loop reads CASSSPGQGTYGYTF. The CDR3 bases are TGTGCCAGCAGCTCCCCGGGACAGGGGACCTATGGCTACACCTTC.

As concerns this clone: The same CDR3 arises from other DNA sequences in this sample as well. The V and J genes are TRBV11-2 and TRBJ1-1; D remains ambiguous. V gave up 3 bases and J gave up 1 base, with 6 bases separating them. Germline values: CDR1 SGHAT, CDR2 FQNNGV. This CDR3 region has 13 residues. The CDR3 loop is CASSFNRNTEAFF. CDR3 DNA: TGTGCCAGCAGCTTTAACAGGAACACTGAAGCTTTCTTT. Full variable domain (missing parts from reference TRBV11-2 and TRBJ1-1): EAGVAQSPRYKIIEKRQSVAFWCNPISGHATLYWYQQILGQGPKLLIQFQNNGVVDDSQLPKDRFSAERLKGVDSTLKIQPAKLEDSAVYLCASSFNRNTEAFFGQGTRLTVV.

The V and J genes are TRBV6-6 and TRBJ1-5; 8 nucleotides align to TRBD1. The CDR3 has 13 amino acids. CDR1 MNHNY and CDR2 SVGAGI come from the germline V gene (reference sequence). The trim removed 4 bases at V and 5 bases at J, leaving 1 base unmatched. This CDR3 reads CASSSTGDQPQHF. CDR3 bases: TGTGCCAGCAGTTCGACAGGGGATCAGCCCCAGCATTTT.

This sequence joins TRBV7-2 and TRBJ2-7; D might be TRBD1 (5 bases). The CDR3 has 13 amino acids. The V end was cut by 3 bases, the J end by 3 bases, with 9 bases between. Looked up from germline, CDR1 is SGHTA and CDR2 is FQGNSA. CDR3 residues: CASSFDSYYEQYV. The CDR3 bases are TGTGCCAGCAGCTTCGACAGCTACTACGAGCAGTACGTC.

The chain recombines TRBV19 with TRBJ2-5, with TRBD2 as a possible D gene (7 bases). The CDR3 extends over 14 amino acids. V was trimmed by 5 bases and J by 5 bases, leaving 15 bases between them. Looked up from germline, CDR1 is LNHDA and CDR2 is SQIVND (reference sequence). The CDR3 is CASSQGGREETQYF. The CDR3 DNA is TGTGCCAGTAGTCAAGGGGGGAGGGAGGAGACCCAGTACTTC.

The chain employs TRBV7-2 and TRBJ2-3; 10 bases align to TRBD1. Germline values: CDR1 SGHTA, CDR2 FQGNSA. The CDR3 totals 15 residues. The junction had 8 bases not matched to a gene; V was cut back by 5 bases and J by 6 bases. This CDR3 is CASSVVGDRGDTQYF. The CDR3 nucleotides are TGTGCCAGCAGCGTAGTAGGGGACAGGGGTGATACGCAGTATTTT.

The chain joins TRBV7-2 to TRBJ2-7, with 9 bases lining up with TRBD2. The junction had 6 bases not matched to a gene; V was cut back by 5 bases and J by 4 bases. Germline CDR1 and CDR2: SGHTA and FQGNSA. The CDR3 is 14 residues long. This CDR3 reads CASSTQRGVYEQYF. In nucleotides, the CDR3 is TGTGCCAGCAGCACCCAGCGGGGGGTGTACGAGCAGTACTTC. Using reference TRBV7-2 and TRBJ2-7 for the parts outside the CDR3, the full variable domain is GAGVSQSPSNKVTEKGKDVELRCDPISGHTALYWYRQSLGQGLEFLIYFQGNSAPDKSGLPSDRFSAERTGGSVSTLTIQRTQQEDSAVYLCASSTQRGVYEQYFGPGTRLTVT.

The V and J genes are TRBV19 and TRBJ1-6; possible D gene TRBD1, 5 bases. This CDR3 contains 13 residues. The V gene lost 6 bases and the J gene lost 8 bases, with 11 bases spanning the gap. Per the germline V gene, CDR1 is LNHDA and CDR2 is SQIVND (reference sequence). Written as DNA, the CDR3 is TGTGCCAGTAGCTCCCAGGGTGATTCACCCCTCCACTTT. It yields the protein CASSSQGDSPLHF. The whole variable domain, filled in from reference TRBV19 and TRBJ1-6, reads DGGITQSPKYLFRKEGQNVTLSCEQNLNHDAMYWYRQDPGQGLRLIYYSQIVNDFQKGDIAEGYSVSREKKESFPLTVTSAQKNPTAFYLCASSSQGDSPLHFGNGTRLTVT.

This clone was seen only once. The chain uses TRBV3-1 (or the pseudogene TRBV3-2) and TRBJ1-1; D is ambiguous. There are 15 residues in the CDR3. Germline values: CDR1 LGHDT, CDR2 YNNKEL (reference sequence). Trimming removed 1 base from V and 0 bases from J, with 9 bases in between. This chain's CDR3 is CASSQGVLMNTEAFF. For the CDR3, the DNA is TGTGCCAGCAGCCAAGGAGTACTTATGAACACTGAAGCTTTCTTT.

V is TRBV19 and J is TRBJ1-2; D not resolved. V was trimmed by 10 bases and J by 4 bases, leaving 16 bases between them. Germline V gene lookup returns CDR1 LNHDA and CDR2 SQIVND (reference sequence). This CDR3 has 13 residues. CDR3 region: CATRSRVGYGYTF. DNA of the CDR3: TGTGCCACAAGGTCTCGGGTCGGCTATGGCTACACCTTC.

This clone appeared a few times. This sequence joins TRBV18 and TRBJ1-1; no clear D gene. V gave up 2 bases and J gave up 0 bases, with 7 bases separating them. CDR1 KGHSH and CDR2 LQKENI come from the germline V gene. CDR3 size: 14 residues. In DNA form, the CDR3 reads TGTGCCAGCTCACCAATATCGGTGAACACTGAAGCTTTCTTT. Amino acids: CASSPISVNTEAFF.

This rearrangement joins TRBV29-1 to TRBJ1-5; perhaps TRBD1 as D (5 bases). Per germline, CDR1 SQVTM and CDR2 ANQGSEA. Trimming took off 0 bases at V and 7 bases at J, with 13 bases between the two ends. CDR3 length: 14 amino acids. The CDR3 coding sequence is TGCAGCGTTGAAGATGTCGGGGGAGACCAGCCCCAGCATTTT. This codes for CSVEDVGGDQPQHF.

This clone was counted between two and nine times. This chain joins TRBV25-1 and TRBJ2-7, with D possibly being TRBD1 (6 bases). The CDR3 is 14 residues long. The germline V and J ends were trimmed by 4 bases and 5 bases, with 15 bases remaining between them. Germline V gives CDR1 MGHDK, CDR2 SYGVNS. CDR3 nucleotide sequence: TGTGCCAGCAGTGTGTCAGGGGCGCAAAACGAGCAGTACTTC. Translating it yields CASSVSGAQNEQYF.

CDR3 DNA sequence: TGTGCCACCAGCAGAGTCGGGGGTGCACCCCTCCACTTT. It translates to CATSRVGGAPLHF. The V gene is TRBV15, the J gene TRBJ1-6, with D tentatively TRBD1 (5 bases). CDR1 and CDR2 (germline): LNHNV, YYDKDF (reference sequence). The CDR3 runs to 13 residues. The V end lost 1 base, the J end lost 11 bases, and 9 bases lay between the germline ends.

The DNA of the CDR3 is TGCGCCAGCAGCAAGGGACAGGGGGCAACAGATACGCAGTATTTT. It is translated as CASSKGQGATDTQYF. This rearrangement joins TRBV5-1 to TRBJ2-3; TRBD1 matches 12 bases. The germline CDR1 and CDR2 sequences are SGHRS and YFSETQ. The CDR3 runs 15 residues. Trimming took 4 bases from V and 3 from J; bases not matched to a gene: 3.

This clone came up once. The gene calls are TRBV30 and TRBJ2-5, with TRBD1 identical over 8 bases. CDR3 length equals 14 residues. Germline loops: CDR1 GTSNPN, CDR2 SVGIG (reference sequence). V shed 2 bases and J 2 bases; nucleotides not matched to a gene: 4. Written as DNA, the CDR3 is TGTGCCTGGAGTACGGGGACAGGACAAGAGACCCAGTACTTC. Protein product: CAWSTGTGQETQYF.

The chain has TRBV7-2 and TRBJ1-4, with TRBD1 identical over 12 bases. Germline V gene data show CDR1 as SGHTA and CDR2 as FQGNSA. The CDR3 covers 16 residues. Trimming removed 1 base from V and 8 bases from J; junction bases left unmatched: 5. The CDR3 DNA sequence: TGTGCCAGCAGCTTAGGGGACAGGGGGCGAAGGGAAAAACTGTTTTTT. Encoded protein: CASSLGDRGRREKLFF.

The chain is built from TRBV7-2 and TRBJ1-2; no clear D. Germline V gene lookup returns CDR1 SGHTA and CDR2 FQGNSA. V was shortened by 2 bases and J by 4 bases, with 11 bases between the two germline ends. This CDR3 is 14 amino acids long. CDR3 DNA: TGTGCCAGCAGCTTATTGGTGGTCGCCTATGGCTACACCTTC. It is translated as CASSLLVVAYGYTF.

The chain recombines TRBV10-3 with TRBJ2-2; no clear D gene. Germline CDR1 reads ENHRY; CDR2 reads SYGVKD. The CDR3 is 12 amino acids. Deletions cut 5 bases from V and 4 bases from J, with 5 bases between. This CDR3 reads CAISSLTGELFF. The CDR3 nucleotides read TGTGCCATCAGTTCCCTCACCGGGGAGCTGTTTTTT.

The rearrangement links TRBV14 to TRBJ1-2; the D is unclear. V was clipped by 1 base and J by 0 bases, with 6 bases between them. Germline CDR1 reads SGHDN; CDR2 reads FVKESK. The CDR3 contains 14 residues. CDR3 protein: CASSQVATNYGYTF. DNA of the CDR3: TGTGCCAGCAGCCAAGTCGCGACTAACTATGGCTACACCTTC.

The chain employs TRBV4-3 and TRBJ1-5; D perhaps matches TRBD1 (5 bases). Trimming removed 1 base from V and 5 bases from J, with 12 bases in between. Germline loops: CDR1 LGHNA, CDR2 YSLEER. This CDR3 is 15 amino acids long. The CDR3 here is CASSQGLGVHQPQHF. CDR3 DNA sequence: TGCGCCAGCAGCCAAGGGTTGGGGGTGCATCAGCCCCAGCATTTT.